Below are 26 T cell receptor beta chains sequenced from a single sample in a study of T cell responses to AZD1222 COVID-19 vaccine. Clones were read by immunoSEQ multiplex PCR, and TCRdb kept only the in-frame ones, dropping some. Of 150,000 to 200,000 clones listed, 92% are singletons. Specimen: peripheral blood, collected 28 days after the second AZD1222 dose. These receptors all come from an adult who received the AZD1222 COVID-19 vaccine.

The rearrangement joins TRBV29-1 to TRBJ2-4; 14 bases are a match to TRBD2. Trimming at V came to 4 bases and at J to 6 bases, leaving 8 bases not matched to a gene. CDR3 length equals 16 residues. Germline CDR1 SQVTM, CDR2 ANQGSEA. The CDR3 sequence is CSVVATSGGASNIQYF. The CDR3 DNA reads TGCAGCGTTGTCGCGACTAGCGGGGGGGCCTCAAACATTCAGTACTTC.

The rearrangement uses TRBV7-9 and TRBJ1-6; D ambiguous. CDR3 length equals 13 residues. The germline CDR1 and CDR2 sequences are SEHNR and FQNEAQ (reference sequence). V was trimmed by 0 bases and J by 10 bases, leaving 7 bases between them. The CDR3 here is CASSLANGSPLHF. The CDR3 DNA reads TGTGCCAGCAGCTTAGCGAACGGGTCACCCCTCCACTTT.

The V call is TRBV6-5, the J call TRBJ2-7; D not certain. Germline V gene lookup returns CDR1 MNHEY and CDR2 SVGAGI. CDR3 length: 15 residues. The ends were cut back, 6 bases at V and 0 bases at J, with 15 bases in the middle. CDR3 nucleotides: TGTGCCAGCAGAATTACTCGTCGCGACTCCTACGAGCAGTACTTC. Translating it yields CASRITRRDSYEQYF.

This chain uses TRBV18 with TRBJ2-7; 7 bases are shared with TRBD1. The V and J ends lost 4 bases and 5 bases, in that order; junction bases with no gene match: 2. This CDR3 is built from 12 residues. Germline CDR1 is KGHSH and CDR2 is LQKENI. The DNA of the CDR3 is TGTGCCAGCTCACTACAGGGGAACGAGCAGTACTTC. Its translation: CASSLQGNEQYF.

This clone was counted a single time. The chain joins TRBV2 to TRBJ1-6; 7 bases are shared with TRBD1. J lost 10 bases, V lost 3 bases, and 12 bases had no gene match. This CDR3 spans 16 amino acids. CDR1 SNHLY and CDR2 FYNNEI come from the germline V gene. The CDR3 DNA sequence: TGTGCCAGCAGTGATAATGGCCACCCAGGGGGGTCACCCCTCCACTTT. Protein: CASSDNGHPGGSPLHF.

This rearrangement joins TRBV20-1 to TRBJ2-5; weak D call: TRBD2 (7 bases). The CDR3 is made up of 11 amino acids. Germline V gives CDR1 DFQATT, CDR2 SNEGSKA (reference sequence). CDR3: CLCGGRGTQYF. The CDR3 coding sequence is TGCCTCTGCGGGGGCCGGGGGACCCAGTACTTC.

In nucleotides, the CDR3 is TGTGCCAGCAGCTTGCCCGGGACAGAGCAAGAGACCCAGTACTTC. Translation: CASSLPGTEQETQYF. The V call is TRBV5-6, the J call TRBJ2-5, with 7 nucleotides matching TRBD1. Trimming removed 1 base from V and 2 bases from J; junction bases left unmatched: 5. The CDR3 contains 15 residues. The germline V gene has CDR1 SGHDT and CDR2 YYEEEE.

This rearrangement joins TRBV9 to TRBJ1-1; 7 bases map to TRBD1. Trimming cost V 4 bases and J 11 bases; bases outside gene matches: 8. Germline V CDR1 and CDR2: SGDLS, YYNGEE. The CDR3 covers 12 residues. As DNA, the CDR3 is TGTGCCAGCAGCCCGAGTGACAGGGTTGCTTTCTTT. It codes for CASSPSDRVAFF.

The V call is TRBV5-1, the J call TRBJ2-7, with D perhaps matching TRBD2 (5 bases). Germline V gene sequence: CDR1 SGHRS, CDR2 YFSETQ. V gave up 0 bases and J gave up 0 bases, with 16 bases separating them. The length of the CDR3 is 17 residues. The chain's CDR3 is CASSLGTVRWSSYEQYF. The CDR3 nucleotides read TGCGCCAGCAGCTTGGGGACTGTCCGGTGGAGCTCCTACGAGCAGTACTTC.

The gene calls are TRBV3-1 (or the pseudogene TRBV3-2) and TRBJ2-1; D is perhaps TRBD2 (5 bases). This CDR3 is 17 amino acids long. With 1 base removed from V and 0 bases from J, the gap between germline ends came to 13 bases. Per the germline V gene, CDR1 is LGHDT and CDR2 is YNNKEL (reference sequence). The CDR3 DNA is TGTGCCAGCAGCCAAGTCGTAAGACTAAACTCCTACAATGAGCAGTTCTTC. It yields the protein CASSQVVRLNSYNEQFF.

CDR3 DNA sequence: TGTGCCAGCAGCTTAGCGCCGACAGGGATCTATGGCTACACCTTC. Its protein is CASSLAPTGIYGYTF. This rearrangement joins TRBV7-2 to TRBJ1-2, with TRBD1 identical over 7 bases. Unmatched junction bases numbered 5, after V lost 0 bases and J lost 4 bases. Germline lookup yields CDR1 SGHTA and CDR2 FQGNSA. The CDR3 has 15 residues.

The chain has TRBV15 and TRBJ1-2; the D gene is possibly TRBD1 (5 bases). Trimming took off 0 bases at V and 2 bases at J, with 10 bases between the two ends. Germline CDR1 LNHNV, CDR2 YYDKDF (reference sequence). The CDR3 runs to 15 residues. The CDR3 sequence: CATSREFRENYGYTF. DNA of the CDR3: TGTGCCACCAGCAGAGAGTTCAGGGAAAACTATGGCTACACCTTC.

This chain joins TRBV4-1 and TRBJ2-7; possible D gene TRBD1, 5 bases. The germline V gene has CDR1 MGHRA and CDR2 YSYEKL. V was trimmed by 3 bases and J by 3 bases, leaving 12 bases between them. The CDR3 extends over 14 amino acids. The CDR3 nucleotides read TGCGCCAGCAGCCACAGGGAATTAAGCTACGAGCAGTACTTC. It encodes CASSHRELSYEQYF.

The CDR3 region has the DNA TGTGCCAGCAGACCGACGTATCCGAATCAGCCCCAGCATTTT. Translating gives CASRPTYPNQPQHF. The V call is TRBV6-5, the J call TRBJ1-5; D not resolved. The V end lost 6 bases, the J end lost 4 bases, and 13 bases lay between the germline ends. This CDR3 contains 14 residues. Germline V gene lookup returns CDR1 MNHEY and CDR2 SVGAGI.

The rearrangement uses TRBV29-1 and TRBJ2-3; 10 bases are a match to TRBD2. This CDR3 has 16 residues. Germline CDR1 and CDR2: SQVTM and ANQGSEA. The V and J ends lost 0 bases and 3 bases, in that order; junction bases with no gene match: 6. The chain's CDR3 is CSVEDRLAGVTDTQYF. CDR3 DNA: TGCAGCGTTGAAGATCGTCTAGCGGGGGTGACAGATACGCAGTATTTT.

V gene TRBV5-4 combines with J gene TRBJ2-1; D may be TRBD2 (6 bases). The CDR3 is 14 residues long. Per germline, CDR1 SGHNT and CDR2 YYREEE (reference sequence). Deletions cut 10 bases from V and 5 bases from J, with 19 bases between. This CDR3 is CASGTGVSDNEQFF. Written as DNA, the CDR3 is TGTGCCTCCGGGACGGGAGTCAGCGACAATGAGCAGTTCTTC.

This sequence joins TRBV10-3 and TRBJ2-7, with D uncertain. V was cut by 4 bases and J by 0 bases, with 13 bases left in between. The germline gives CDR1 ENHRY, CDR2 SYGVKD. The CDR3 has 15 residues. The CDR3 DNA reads TGTGCCATCAGTGCTTCCACAGCGAACTCCTACGAGCAGTACTTC. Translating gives CAISASTANSYEQYF.

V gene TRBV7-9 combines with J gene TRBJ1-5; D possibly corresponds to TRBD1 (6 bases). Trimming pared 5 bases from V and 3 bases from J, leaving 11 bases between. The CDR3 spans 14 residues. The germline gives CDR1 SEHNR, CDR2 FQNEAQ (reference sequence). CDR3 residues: CASSHGQYNQPQHF. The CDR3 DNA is TGTGCCAGCAGCCATGGACAGTACAATCAGCCCCAGCATTTT. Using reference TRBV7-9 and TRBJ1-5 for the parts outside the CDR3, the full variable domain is DTGVSQNPRHKITKRGQNVTFRCDPISEHNRLYWYRQTLGQGPEFLTYFQNEAQLEKSRLLSDRFSAERPKGSFSTLEIQRTEQGDSAMYLCASSHGQYNQPQHFGDGTRLSIL.

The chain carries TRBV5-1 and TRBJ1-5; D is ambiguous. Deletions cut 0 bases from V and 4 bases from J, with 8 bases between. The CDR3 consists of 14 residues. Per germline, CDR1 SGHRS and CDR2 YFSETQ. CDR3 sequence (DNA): TGCGCCAGCAGCTTGGAATCAGGTAATCAGCCCCAGCATTTT. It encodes CASSLESGNQPQHF.

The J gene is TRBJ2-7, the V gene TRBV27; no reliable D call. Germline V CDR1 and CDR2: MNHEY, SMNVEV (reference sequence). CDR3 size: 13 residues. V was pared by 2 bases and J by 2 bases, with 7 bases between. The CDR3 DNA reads TGTGCCAGCAGTTTAGGATTGGCCTACGAGCAGTACTTC. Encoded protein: CASSLGLAYEQYF.

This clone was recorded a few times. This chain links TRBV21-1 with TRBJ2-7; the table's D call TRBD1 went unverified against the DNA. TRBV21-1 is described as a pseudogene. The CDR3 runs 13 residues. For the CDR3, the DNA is TGTGCCAGCAGCGAGACCAGGTTTTGCGAGCAGTACTTC. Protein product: CASSETRFCEQYF.

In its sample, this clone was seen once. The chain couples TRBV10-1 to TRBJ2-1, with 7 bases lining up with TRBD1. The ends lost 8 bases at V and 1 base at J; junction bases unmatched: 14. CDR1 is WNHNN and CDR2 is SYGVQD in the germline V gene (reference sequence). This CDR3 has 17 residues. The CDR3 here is CASGRDRWARSYNEQFF. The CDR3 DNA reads TGCGCCAGCGGCCGGGACAGATGGGCCCGATCCTACAATGAGCAGTTCTTC.

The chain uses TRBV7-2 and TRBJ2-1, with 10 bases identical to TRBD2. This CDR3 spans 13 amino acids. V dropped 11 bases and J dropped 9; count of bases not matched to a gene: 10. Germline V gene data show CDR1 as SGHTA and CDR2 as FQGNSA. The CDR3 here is CAGGGIAGGEQFF. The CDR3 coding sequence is TGTGCCGGAGGTGGGATAGCGGGGGGTGAGCAGTTCTTC.

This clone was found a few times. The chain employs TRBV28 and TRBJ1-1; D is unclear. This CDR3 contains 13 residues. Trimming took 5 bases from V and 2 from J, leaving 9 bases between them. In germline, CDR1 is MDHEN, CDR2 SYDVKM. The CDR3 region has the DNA TGTGCCAGCAGTATACAAGAAAACACTGAAGCTTTCTTT. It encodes CASSIQENTEAFF.

CDR3 bases: TGTGCCAGCAGCTGGGACGCCAAATCGCCCCAGCATTTT. Protein: CASSWDAKSPQHF. V usage is TRBV6-2 or TRBV6-3 and J usage is TRBJ1-5, with TRBD1 as a possible D gene (5 bases). Trimming took 6 bases from V and 9 from J, leaving 15 bases between them. CDR1 and CDR2 (germline): MNHEY, SVGEGT. This CDR3 is built from 13 residues.

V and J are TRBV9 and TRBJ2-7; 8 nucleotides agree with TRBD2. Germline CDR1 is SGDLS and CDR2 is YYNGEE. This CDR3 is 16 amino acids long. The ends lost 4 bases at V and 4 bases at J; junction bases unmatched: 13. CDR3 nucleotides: TGTGCCAGCAGCCAGGATAGCGGGATAAGTTCGTACGAGCAGTACTTC. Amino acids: CASSQDSGISSYEQYF.